This T cell receptor (beta chain) was captured in a study of control samples from healthy donors and cancer patients. This CDR3 region has 14 residues. Trimming pared 5 bases from V and 0 bases from J, leaving 10 bases between. Germline V gives CDR1 SGHVS, CDR2 FNYEAQ. The protocol was immunoSEQ multiplex PCR, while the TCRdb copy is restricted to in-frame clones and leaves out a portion. The sample lists about 28,000 clones; around 91% were seen once. V and J are TRBV7-6 and TRBJ1-2; D is perhaps TRBD1 (6 bases). Sequenced input: PBMCs. The clonotype originates from a man aged 50 to 60 with lung cancer. CDR3 sequence: CASSIGQSNYGYTF. CDR3 nucleotides: TGTGCCAGCAGCATCGGACAGTCTAACTATGGCTACACCTTC.